The source of this T cell receptor (beta chain) is a study of regulatory T cells in long-lasting Graves disease. General study points: With a few thousand shared public clonotypes, persistent patients exceeded new patients, who shared over 850. Persistent disease samples used TRBV28, TRBJ1-2 and TRBJ2-5 preferentially.

Researchers made TCR beta libraries by using iRepertoire HTBI primers and running Arm-PCR on CDR3 regions. Original methodology: Among the samples, 60 or so TRBV and around 15 TRBJ segments were identified. TCRdb analysed the multiplex PCR reads with MiXCR anew, one entry per CDR3 protein. TCRdb, rather than the study authors, made the V and J calls. The sample includes 700,000 or so distinct CDR3 sequences, about 32% of them seen just once. As to this clonotype: Its antigen is not identified.

Trimming removed 6 bases from V and 8 bases from J; junction bases left unmatched: 17. The CDR3 extends over 18 amino acids. The V gene's germline CDR1 is MNHEY and CDR2 SVGEGT. Time point reported: persistent/refractory GD, antithyroid drugs over 5 years with positive TRAb. Construction of the TCR library relied on RNA isolated from PBMCs. Patients of an endocrinology department in Xi'an, China, were included. This TCR was sampled from a female donor with Graves disease. Here the sequenced sample was peripheral blood mononuclear cells (PBMCs), taken when the disease was refractory, from a patient treated with antithyroid drugs. The chain links TRBV6-2 or TRBV6-3 to TRBJ1-6, with 9 bases aligning to TRBD1. CDR3: CASRAGTGSRYDDSPLHF. The CDR3, as DNA: TGTGCCAGCAGAGCCGGGACAGGGTCCCGGTATGACGATTCACCCCTCCACTTT.